The 23 T cell receptor beta chains presented below share a single source sample, sequenced in a study of T-cell memory formation after mild COVID-19. TCRdb independently ran MiXCR on the 5' RACE reads; one entry per CDR3 protein. The table has tens of thousands of distinct CDR3 sequences, 10% to 15% seen once. Sequencing was done on a sample of PBMCs or a T cell subset sorted from them (not recorded which). These receptor sequences come from an adult woman who had mild COVID-19 (a few samples of this study predate the infection). Cell type and time point are not known.

The rearrangement links TRBV7-2 to TRBJ2-5; 12 bases line up with TRBD2. Germline V gene lookup returns CDR1 SGHTA and CDR2 FQGNSA. Germline trimming cut 2 bases from V and 3 bases from J; bases unmatched to any gene: 4. The CDR3 runs to 16 residues. The CDR3 DNA is TGTGCCAGCAGCTTAATACTAGCGGGGGGAAAAGAGACCCAGTACTTC. This encodes CASSLILAGGKETQYF.

This sequence joins TRBV7-9 and TRBJ2-1; D gene unclear. Per germline, CDR1 SEHNR and CDR2 FQNEAQ (reference sequence). V was shortened by 1 base and J by 7 bases, with 14 bases between the two germline ends. There are 15 residues in the CDR3. The DNA of the CDR3 is TGTGCCAGCAGCTTAGGGCCGGGTTCTCTGAATGAGCAGTTCTTC. Protein: CASSLGPGSLNEQFF.

This clonotype turned up a few times. The rearrangement joins TRBV5-1 to TRBJ2-7; 10 bases are shared with TRBD1. The CDR3 spans 15 residues. The germline CDR1 and CDR2 sequences are SGHRS and YFSETQ. V shed 1 base, J shed 3 bases, and the junction held 4 bases outside the gene matches. The CDR3 DNA reads TGCGCCAGCAGCTTGCCGGGACAGGGGATCTACGAGCAGTACTTC. Its translation is CASSLPGQGIYEQYF.

This clonotype was seen many times. The chain employs TRBV20-1 and TRBJ2-5; 7 positions agree with TRBD2. Germline V gene lookup returns CDR1 DFQATT and CDR2 SNEGSKA (reference sequence). The CDR3 is made up of 16 amino acids. V was pared by 3 bases and J by 2 bases, with 12 bases of the junction left unmatched. CDR3 DNA sequence: TGCAGTGCTAGCCGTTGGGACGGGGGGAATCAAGAGACCCAGTACTTC. Protein: CSASRWDGGNQETQYF.

This clonotype was seen a handful of times. V and J are TRBV9 and TRBJ2-7; 13 bases line up with TRBD2. The V gene's germline CDR1 is SGDLS and CDR2 YYNGEE. The ends lost 5 bases at V and 5 bases at J; junction bases unmatched: 7. The CDR3 sequence is 15 residues long. CDR3 sequence (DNA): TGTGCCAGCAGTTCACCGGGGACTAGCGGGAACGAGCAGTACTTC. Translation: CASSSPGTSGNEQYF.

This clonotype has only a few counts. As DNA, the CDR3 is TGTGCCAGCAGCTCCACGGACAGGGCCAGAGGTATCGAGCAGTACTTC. This translates into CASSSTDRARGIEQYF. The chain uses TRBV13 and TRBJ2-7; 8 positions agree with TRBD1. This CDR3 region has 16 residues. The V and J ends lost 4 bases and 6 bases, in that order; junction bases with no gene match: 14. CDR1 is PRHDT and CDR2 is FYEKMQ in the germline V gene (reference sequence).

This clonotype was counted a few times. This chain joins TRBV9 and TRBJ2-1; 9 positions agree with TRBD2. This CDR3 is built from 15 residues. Per the germline V gene, CDR1 is SGDLS and CDR2 is YYNGEE. Trimming took 2 bases from V and 4 from J; bases not matched to a gene: 4. CDR3 bases: TGTGCCAGCAGCGTTAGCGGGGGAACTTACAATGAGCAGTTCTTC. It yields the protein CASSVSGGTYNEQFF.

The chain combines TRBV7-9 with TRBJ2-5; D is ambiguous. Trimming took 4 bases from V and 1 from J, leaving 10 bases between them. Germline CDR1 and CDR2: SEHNR and FQNEAQ (reference sequence). The CDR3 contains 14 residues. The CDR3 reads CASSSRDPQETQYF. CDR3 DNA: TGTGCCAGCAGCTCTAGGGATCCCCAAGAGACCCAGTACTTC.

The table lists this clonotype with a few counts. The chain carries TRBV7-9 and TRBJ1-1, with 7 bases lining up with TRBD1. V lost 4 bases and J lost 3; bases outside the gene matches: 11. This CDR3 spans 16 amino acids. CDR1 and CDR2 (germline): SEHNR, FQNEAQ (reference sequence). DNA of the CDR3: TGTGCCAGCAGCTCGTTAGGTAGTACAGGGGACACTGAAGCTTTCTTT. This encodes CASSSLGSTGDTEAFF.

The chain carries TRBV29-1 and TRBJ2-7; D is perhaps TRBD1 (6 bases). Per the germline V gene, CDR1 is SQVTM and CDR2 is ANQGSEA. The CDR3 runs 13 residues. The V and J ends lost 5 bases and 1 base respectively, with 12 bases between them. CDR3 nucleotides: TGCAGCGTTAACCGGGACACTTCCTACGAGCAGTACTTC. This gives the protein CSVNRDTSYEQYF.

The sample holds a few counts of this clonotype. The chain combines TRBV12-3 or TRBV12-4 with TRBJ2-7; 11 bases align to TRBD2. V lost 5 bases to trimming and J lost 6 bases; unmatched junction nucleotides: 3. The CDR3 runs to 13 residues. CDR3 bases: TGTGCCAGCAGTCCAGGGACTAGCGGCGAGCAGTACTTC. Its translation: CASSPGTSGEQYF.

A few counts support this clonotype. J is TRBJ2-7 and V is TRBV7-9; D possibly uses TRBD1 or TRBD2 (5 bases each). This CDR3 contains 14 residues. The V gene's germline CDR1 is SEHNR and CDR2 FQNEAQ (reference sequence). V was clipped by 5 bases and J by 2 bases, with 13 bases between them. The CDR3 protein is CASSGSGDPYEQYF. The CDR3 region has the DNA TGTGCCAGCAGCGGATCCGGGGACCCCTACGAGCAGTACTTC.

This clonotype was found a few times. This rearrangement joins TRBV19 to TRBJ2-5; a possible D gene is TRBD2 (5 bases). Per the germline V gene, CDR1 is LNHDA and CDR2 is SQIVND (reference sequence). The CDR3 spans 15 residues. V dropped 3 bases and J dropped 5 bases, with 16 bases sitting between them. The CDR3 DNA is TGTGCCAGTAGTATTGGAACGCTAGCCGGGGAGACCCAGTACTTC. Translating gives CASSIGTLAGETQYF.

The V call is TRBV7-9, the J call TRBJ2-3, with D possibly matching TRBD1 (7 bases). The germline V gene has CDR1 SEHNR and CDR2 FQNEAQ (reference sequence). CDR3 size: 16 residues. Trimming stripped 2 bases from V and 6 bases from J, with 18 bases between. The DNA for the CDR3 is TGTGCCAGCAGCTTATTATCGGCCAGGGGGGCCGATACGCAGTATTTT. This sequence encodes CASSLLSARGADTQYF.

The rearrangement uses TRBV6-1 and TRBJ2-3, with D hard to call. There are 16 residues in the CDR3. Germline-derived CDR1 and CDR2 are MNHNS and SASEGT. Trimming removed 2 bases at V and 2 bases at J, with 14 bases between. CDR3 in amino acids: CASSEPSPTLTDTQYF. The CDR3 nucleotides read TGTGCCAGCAGTGAACCTAGTCCCACACTCACAGATACGCAGTATTTT.

This rearrangement joins TRBV9 to TRBJ1-2; D is possibly TRBD1 (6 bases). The CDR3 loop spans 15 amino acids. V lost 4 bases, J lost 4 bases, and 17 bases lay in between. Germline V gives CDR1 SGDLS, CDR2 YYNGEE. The CDR3 nucleotides read TGTGCCAGCAGCCCTAGCTCGGGGGCCGCCTATGGCTACACCTTC. As protein: CASSPSSGAAYGYTF.

This chain links TRBV7-6 with TRBJ2-3; TRBD2 agrees at 11 bases. CDR1 and CDR2 from the germline V gene are SGHVS and FNYEAQ. V lost 7 bases, J lost 4 bases, and 10 bases stayed unmatched. The CDR3 is 16 residues long. CDR3 residues: CASNLLAGGPSDTQYF. DNA of the CDR3: TGTGCCAGCAACCTTCTAGCGGGGGGCCCTTCAGATACGCAGTATTTT. The whole variable domain, filled in from reference TRBV7-6 and TRBJ2-3, reads GAGVSQSPRYKVTKRGQDVALRCDPISGHVSLYWYRQALGQGPEFLTYFNYEAQQDKSGLPNDRFSAERPEGSISTLTIQRTEQRDSAMYRCASNLLAGGPSDTQYFGPGTRLTVL.

This chain joins TRBV18 and TRBJ2-3; 7 bases align to TRBD2. The CDR3 is 16 residues long. The germline CDR1 and CDR2 sequences are KGHSH and LQKENI. J lost 2 bases, V lost 3 bases, and 8 bases had no gene match. The CDR3 here is CASSPRLARATDTQYF. The CDR3 nucleotides are TGTGCCAGCTCACCTCGACTAGCTCGGGCCACAGATACGCAGTATTTT.

This clonotype appeared many times. This chain connects TRBV24-1 to TRBJ2-2; D might be TRBD2 (5 bases). Germline V lookup: CDR1 KGHDR, CDR2 SFDVKD. The CDR3 covers 13 residues. V gave up 4 bases and J gave up 6 bases, with 8 bases separating them. The CDR3 DNA is TGTGCCACCAGTGACTACGGGGCCGGGGAGCTGTTTTTT. It encodes CATSDYGAGELFF.

This clonotype was counted only a few times. The chain carries TRBV6-1 and TRBJ2-7; D may be TRBD1 or TRBD2 (6 bases each). V was shortened by 7 bases and J by 5 bases, with 18 bases between the two germline ends. CDR3 size: 14 residues. Per germline, CDR1 MNHNS and CDR2 SASEGT. CDR3 bases: TGTGCCAGCATTTTATGGGGGGCTCGCCACGAGCAGTACTTC. Translation: CASILWGARHEQYF.

In its sample, this clonotype was seen a few times. This chain connects TRBV27 to TRBJ2-1; perhaps TRBD2 as D (7 bases). The CDR3 is made up of 16 amino acids. Germline assignment: CDR1 MNHEY and CDR2 SMNVEV (reference sequence). With 1 base removed from V and 6 bases from J, the gap between germline ends came to 16 bases. DNA of the CDR3: TGTGCCAGCAGTTTATTAGGGGGGGGGCAGCCCAATGAGCAGTTCTTC. Translated, it gives CASSLLGGGQPNEQFF.

The chain has TRBV12-3 or TRBV12-4 and TRBJ2-3; TRBD1 aligns across 10 bases. Unmatched junction bases numbered 15, after V lost 4 bases and J lost 2 bases. The CDR3 consists of 19 residues. CDR3 nucleotide sequence: TGTGCCAGCAGTTCTCAGTTGGCGACGGGACAGGGGAACACAGATACGCAGTATTTT. Translating gives CASSSQLATGQGNTDTQYF.

This sequence joins TRBV11-2 and TRBJ2-2; perhaps TRBD2 as D (5 bases). CDR3 length equals 15 residues. The germline CDR1 and CDR2 sequences are SGHAT and FQNNGV. V was trimmed by 5 bases and J by 6 bases, leaving 16 bases between them. DNA of the CDR3: TGTGCCAGCAGCCTACCCCTTCGAGGGCCCGGGGAGCTGTTTTTT. It yields the protein CASSLPLRGPGELFF. The full variable domain, rest sourced from reference TRBV11-2 and TRBJ2-2, is EAGVAQSPRYKIIEKRQSVAFWCNPISGHATLYWYQQILGQGPKLLIQFQNNGVVDDSQLPKDRFSAERLKGVDSTLKIQPAKLEDSAVYLCASSLPLRGPGELFFGEGSRLTVL.